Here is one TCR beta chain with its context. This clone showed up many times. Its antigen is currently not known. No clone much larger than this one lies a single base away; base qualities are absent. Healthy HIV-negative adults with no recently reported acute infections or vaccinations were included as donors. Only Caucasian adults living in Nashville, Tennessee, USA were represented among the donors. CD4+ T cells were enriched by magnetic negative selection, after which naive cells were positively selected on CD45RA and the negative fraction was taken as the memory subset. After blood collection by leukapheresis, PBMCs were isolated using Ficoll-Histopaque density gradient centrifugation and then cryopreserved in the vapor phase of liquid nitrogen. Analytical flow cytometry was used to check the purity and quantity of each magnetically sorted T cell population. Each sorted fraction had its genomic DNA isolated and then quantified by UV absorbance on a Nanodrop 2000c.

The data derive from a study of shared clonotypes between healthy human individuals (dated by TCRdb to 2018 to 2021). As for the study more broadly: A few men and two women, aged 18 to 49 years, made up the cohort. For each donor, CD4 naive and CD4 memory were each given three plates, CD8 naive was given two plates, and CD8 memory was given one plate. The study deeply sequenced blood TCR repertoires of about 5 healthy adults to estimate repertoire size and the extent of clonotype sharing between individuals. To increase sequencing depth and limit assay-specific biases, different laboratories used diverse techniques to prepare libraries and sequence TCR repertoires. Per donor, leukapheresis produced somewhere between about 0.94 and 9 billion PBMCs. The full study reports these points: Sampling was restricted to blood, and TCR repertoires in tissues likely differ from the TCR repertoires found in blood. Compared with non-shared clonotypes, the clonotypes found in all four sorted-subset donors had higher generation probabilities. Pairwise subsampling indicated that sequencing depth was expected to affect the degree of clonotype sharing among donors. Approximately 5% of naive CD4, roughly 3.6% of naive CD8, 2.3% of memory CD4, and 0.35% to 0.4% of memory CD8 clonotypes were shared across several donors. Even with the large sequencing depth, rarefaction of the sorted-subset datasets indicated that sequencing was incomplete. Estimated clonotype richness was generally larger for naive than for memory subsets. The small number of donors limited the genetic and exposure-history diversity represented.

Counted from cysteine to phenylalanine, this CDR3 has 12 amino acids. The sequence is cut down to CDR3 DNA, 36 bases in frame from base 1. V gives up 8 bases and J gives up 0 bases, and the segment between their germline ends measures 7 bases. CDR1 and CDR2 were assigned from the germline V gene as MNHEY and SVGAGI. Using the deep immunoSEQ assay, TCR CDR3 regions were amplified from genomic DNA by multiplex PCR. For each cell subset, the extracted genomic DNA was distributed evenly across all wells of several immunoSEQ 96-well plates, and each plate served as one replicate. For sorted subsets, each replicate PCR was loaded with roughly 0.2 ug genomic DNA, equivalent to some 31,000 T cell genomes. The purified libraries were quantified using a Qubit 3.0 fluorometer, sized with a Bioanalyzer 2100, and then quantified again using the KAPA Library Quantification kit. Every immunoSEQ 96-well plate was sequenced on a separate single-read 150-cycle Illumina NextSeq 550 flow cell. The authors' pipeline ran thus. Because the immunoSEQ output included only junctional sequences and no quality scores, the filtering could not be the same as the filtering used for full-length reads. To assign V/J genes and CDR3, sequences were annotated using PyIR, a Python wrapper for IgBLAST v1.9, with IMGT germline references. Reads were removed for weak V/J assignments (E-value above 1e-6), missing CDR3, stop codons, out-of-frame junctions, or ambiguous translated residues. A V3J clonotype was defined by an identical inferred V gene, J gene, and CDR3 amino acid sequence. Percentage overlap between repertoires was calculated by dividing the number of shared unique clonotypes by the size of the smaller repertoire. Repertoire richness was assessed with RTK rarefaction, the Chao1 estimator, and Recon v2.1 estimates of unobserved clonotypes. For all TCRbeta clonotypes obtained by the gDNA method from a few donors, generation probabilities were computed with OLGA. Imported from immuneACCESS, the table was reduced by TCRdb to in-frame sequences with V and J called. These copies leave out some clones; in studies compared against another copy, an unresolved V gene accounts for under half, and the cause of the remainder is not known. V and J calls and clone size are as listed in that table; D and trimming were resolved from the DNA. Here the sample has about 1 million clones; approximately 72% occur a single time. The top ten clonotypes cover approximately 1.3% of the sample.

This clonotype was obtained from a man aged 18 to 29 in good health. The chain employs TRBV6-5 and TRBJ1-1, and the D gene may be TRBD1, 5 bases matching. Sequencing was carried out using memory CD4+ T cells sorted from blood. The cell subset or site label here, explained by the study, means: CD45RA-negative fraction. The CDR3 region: CASGGVNTEAFF. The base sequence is TGTGCCAGCGGAGGGGTGAACACTGAAGCTTTCTTT.